The clone carrying this T cell receptor beta chain was counted many times. Its antigen is as yet unknown. This specimen belongs to a study of CD8 T cells in ankylosing spondylitis. Study-wide points: A TCR beta motif of seven or eight highly homologous variants appeared characteristic of ankylosing spondylitis blood. Reportedly, disease-linked clones are significantly enriched in ankylosing spondylitis patients' matched synovial fluid.

Trimming cost V 5 bases and J 4 bases, with 12 bases left between them. Germline CDR1 reads SGHVS; CDR2 reads FQNEAQ. The CDR3 consists of 13 residues. Each CDR3 protein is one row after TCRdb ran MiXCR on the 5' RACE reads. The sample yields about 510,000 distinct CDR3 sequences, under 5.5% seen once. Specimen: blood, either unsorted or a sorted T cell fraction (not recorded which). This chain joins TRBV7-8 and TRBJ2-7; no clear D. The receptor comes from a male donor with ankylosing spondylitis. The CDR3 sequence is CASSPWSLYEQYF. The CDR3 DNA is TGTGCCAGCAGCCCCTGGTCCTTATACGAGCAGTACTTC.